Listed below are T cell receptor beta chains from one sample, sequenced in a study of CD8+CD57+ T cells in acquired aplastic anemia. MiXCR was run by TCRdb on the reads, yielding one entry per CDR3 protein. The data contain roughly 500,000 distinct CDR3 sequences, around 32% of them singletons. The sample was sorted CD4+, CD8+, or CD8+CD57+ T cells (not recorded which) from PBMCs. The receptors originated from a human donor with aplastic anemia. The CDR3 runs from the conserved cysteine through the conserved F or W. The D gene is left open where the match is weak. Some rows have no size entry. The others give once, few or many, or a class for an expanded clone.

j_call clone_size v_call d_call cdr3_aa cdr3_nt
TRBJ2-1 . TRBV24-1 TRBD2 CATSDVGLAGGKNEQFF TGTGCCACCAGTGACGTGGGACTAGCGGGGGGGAAGAATGAGCAGTTCTTC
TRBJ1-4 . TRBV5-1 . CASSLWQGPNEKLFF TGCGCCAGCAGCCTGTGGCAGGGACCTAATGAAAAACTGTTTTTT
TRBJ2-7 . TRBV9 TRBD2 CASSQGIRTSGSYEQYF TGTGCCAGCAGCCAAGGGATCCGGACTAGCGGCTCCTACGAGCAGTACTTC
TRBJ1-6 . TRBV6-1 TRBD1 CASSPPGQINSPLHF TGTGCCAGCAGCCCCCCGGGACAGATAAATTCACCCCTCCACTTT
TRBJ1-5 . TRBV5-5 . CASSLSRAPADQPQHF TGTGCCAGCAGCTTGTCCCGTGCCCCTGCGGATCAGCCCCAGCATTTT
TRBJ2-7 . TRBV6-5 . CAISYSNGDEQYF TGTGCCATCAGTTACTCGAATGGGGACGAGCAGTACTTC
TRBJ1-2 many TRBV7-9 . CASSLVQGTYGYTF TGTGCCAGCAGCTTAGTTCAGGGGACCTATGGCTACACCTTC
TRBJ2-7 many TRBV7-2 . CASSLVHSYEQYF TGTGCCAGCAGCTTAGTACATTCCTACGAGCAGTACTTC
TRBJ1-1 . TRBV10-3 . CATSRSTEAFF TGTGCCACCAGTAGGAGCACTGAAGCCTTCTTT
TRBJ1-1 many TRBV19 TRBD1 CASSPWDRVTEAFF TGTGCCAGTAGCCCCTGGGACAGGGTGACTGAAGCTTTCTTT
TRBJ2-3 many TRBV19 . CASSTLTLDGTDTQYF TGTGCCAGTAGTACCCTGACCTTGGACGGGACAGATACGCAGTATTTT
TRBJ2-1 . TRBV2 . CASSTDRQEEQFF TGTGCCAGCAGTACAGACAGACAGGAGGAGCAGTTCTTC
TRBJ2-5 once TRBV2 TRBD1 CASRRGRAQETQYF TGTGCCAGCAGAAGGGGGCGGGCACAAGAGACCCAGTACTTC
TRBJ2-5 . TRBV7-3 TRBD2 CASSEGLAGGLETQYF TGTGCCAGCAGCGAAGGGCTAGCGGGGGGGCTGGAGACCCAGTACTTC
TRBJ2-3 many TRBV11-2 . CASSLTRGGTDTQYF TGTGCCAGCAGCTTAACACGAGGAGGCACAGATACGCAGTATTTT
TRBJ2-7 . TRBV15 TRBD1 CATSRNWDSQYEQYF TGTGCCACCAGCAGAAATTGGGACAGTCAATACGAGCAGTACTTC
TRBJ2-2 . TRBV25-1 . CASSQGRDGYTAGELFF TGTGCCAGCAGCCAAGGAAGGGACGGATATACGGCCGGGGAGCTGTTTTTT
TRBJ2-1 . TRBV11-3 . CASSGASEYNEQFF TGTGCCAGCAGTGGGGCTAGCGAGTACAATGAGCAGTTCTTC
TRBJ1-2 . TRBV5-1 . CASSQDRFRGDLSYTF TGCGCCAGCAGCCAAGATAGATTTAGGGGGGATCTTAGCTACACCTTC
TRBJ1-5 . TRBV10-3 . CASTLTGPNQPQHF TGTGCCAGCACATTGACAGGACCCAATCAGCCCCAGCATTTT
TRBJ1-2 many TRBV15 . CATSRTDNYGYTF TGTGCCACCAGCCGGACAGATAACTATGGCTACACCTTC
TRBJ1-4 many TRBV2 TRBD1 CASRTGTGENEKLFF TGTGCCAGCAGGACCGGGACAGGGGAGAACGAAAAACTGTTTTTT
TRBJ2-3 . TRBV9 TRBD1 CASSVGDRGRLDTQYF TGTGCCAGCAGCGTAGGGGACAGGGGGCGTTTAGATACGCAGTATTTT
TRBJ2-7 . TRBV11-1 . CASSLQAVVGSYEQYF TGTGCCAGCAGCTTACAGGCAGTAGTAGGCTCCTACGAGCAGTACTTC
TRBJ2-7 many TRBV7-9 TRBD2 CASRRLAGAYYEQYF TGTGCCAGCAGGAGACTAGCGGGGGCTTACTACGAGCAGTACTTC
TRBJ2-2 many TRBV19 . CASTRAGELFF TGTGCCAGTACCAGGGCCGGGGAGCTGTTTTTT
TRBJ1-4 . TRBV9 TRBD1 CASSVSPGQGGEKLFF TGTGCCAGCAGCGTTTCGCCGGGACAGGGAGGGGAAAAACTGTTTTTT
TRBJ2-3 . TRBV20-1 . CSASGGRTDTQYF TGCAGTGCTAGTGGTGGGAGGACAGATACGCAGTATTTT
TRBJ2-1 . TRBV9 TRBD1 CASSAWTGTYSYNEQFF TGTGCCAGCAGCGCGTGGACAGGGACCTATTCCTACAATGAGCAGTTCTTC
TRBJ2-3 . TRBV9 TRBD1 CASNRGTGGNTQYF TGTGCCAGCAACCGAGGGACAGGGGGCAATACGCAGTATTTT
TRBJ1-2 few TRBV7-9 TRBD1 CASSSTDREYYGYTF TGTGCCAGCAGCTCCACGGACAGGGAGTACTATGGCTACACCTTC
TRBJ2-3 . TRBV29-1 TRBD1 CSAGGRVSDTQYF TGCTCCGCAGGGGGTAGGGTTTCAGATACGCAGTATTTT
TRBJ2-1 many TRBV9 . CASSVVGGPGDNEQFF TGTGCCAGCAGCGTAGTGGGGGGGCCTGGAGACAATGAGCAGTTCTTC
TRBJ1-2 . TRBV2 TRBD1 CASSARGMGYTF TGTGCCAGCAGTGCCAGGGGGATGGGCTACACCTTC
TRBJ2-7 . TRBV30 . CARSVFLLHLEQYF TGTGCCCGGAGTGTTTTTTTACTCCATCTGGAGCAGTACTTC
TRBJ2-3 many TRBV10-2 . CASSETAPDTQYF TGCGCCAGCAGTGAAACAGCTCCAGATACGCAGTATTTT
TRBJ1-2 many TRBV5-1 TRBD1 CASSPGQGGNGYTF TGCGCCAGCAGCCCGGGACAGGGTGGGAATGGCTACACCTTC
TRBJ2-5 . TRBV7-9 TRBD1 CASNLGTGVEETQYF TGTGCCAGCAACTTAGGAACAGGGGTCGAGGAGACCCAGTACTTC
TRBJ2-2 many TRBV29-1 . CSVNTGELFF TGCAGCGTTAATACCGGGGAGCTGTTTTTT
TRBJ2-4 many TRBV7-2 TRBD2 CASRGLAGGNIQYF TGTGCCAGCAGGGGACTAGCGGGGGGGAACATTCAGTACTTC
TRBJ1-6 many TRBV2 . CASSEIRGWISPLHF TGTGCCAGCAGTGAAATTCGAGGGTGGATTTCACCCCTCCACTTT
TRBJ2-2 many TRBV2 . CASIDGGRVTGELFF TGTGCCAGCATTGACGGGGGCAGGGTCACCGGGGAGCTGTTTTTT
TRBJ1-3 few TRBV5-1 . CASSLVSGADGNTIYF TGCGCCAGCAGCTTGGTTTCAGGGGCGGATGGAAACACCATATATTTT
TRBJ2-7 . TRBV15 TRBD2 CATSPTSGATYEQYF TGTGCCACCAGCCCGACTAGCGGGGCTACCTACGAGCAGTACTTC
TRBJ1-2 . TRBV6-5 TRBD1 CASSYITGQGYGYTF TGTGCCAGCAGTTACATAACTGGACAGGGCTATGGCTACACCTTC
TRBJ2-3 once TRBV6-1 . CASGEDGTDTQYF TGTGCCAGCGGTGAGGACGGGACAGATACGCAGTATTTT
TRBJ2-2 . TRBV5-1 TRBD2 CASGTSGTNTGELFF TGCGCCAGCGGGACTAGCGGGACAAACACCGGGGAGCTGTTTTTT
TRBJ1-6 many TRBV2 TRBD1 CASIVDRVGLHF TGTGCCAGCATAGTCGACAGGGTAGGCCTCCACTTT
TRBJ2-7 few TRBV20-1 . CSASERVGEQYF TGCAGTGCTAGTGAGAGGGTGGGGGAGCAGTACTTC
TRBJ1-1 . TRBV2 . CASRGEAFF TGTGCCAGCAGGGGGGAAGCTTTCTTT
TRBJ1-2 . TRBV27 . CASSLSPLYGYTF TGTGCCAGCAGTTTATCCCCCTTATATGGCTACACCTTC
TRBJ2-7 many TRBV7-6 . CASSHSLAERVEQYF TGTGCCAGCAGCCACTCACTAGCAGAGAGGGTCGAGCAGTACTTC